The source of this TCR beta chain is a study of blood T cell repertoires in COVID-19. Sequencing was performed with immunoSEQ multiplex PCR; in TCRdb, only in-frame clones are kept and a portion is missing. The data contain just under 350,000 clones, approximately 90% of them singletons. V lost 5 bases, J lost 5 bases, and 14 bases stayed unmatched. There are 17 residues in the CDR3. CDR1 and CDR2 from the germline V gene are LNHNV and YYDKDF (reference sequence). Sequencing was performed on peripheral blood. This clonotype originated in a woman aged 18-29 years who had recovered from COVID-19. The V gene is TRBV15, the J gene TRBJ1-2; 10 bases map to TRBD1. CDR3 sequence reads: CATSRTPRQGAVYGYTF. The CDR3, as DNA: TGTGCCACCAGCCGTACCCCCCGACAGGGGGCTGTTTATGGCTACACCTTC.